These 9 T cell receptor beta chains share one sample of origin, sequenced in a study of blood T cells in healthy people across ages. PCR was performed a second time for roughly 6 to 12 cycles using a sample-barcoded 5' primer and a J-beta primer mix. TCRdb recomputed calls from the 5' RACE reads with MiXCR, one row per CDR3 protein. This table holds 800,000 or so distinct CDR3 sequences, 62% found once. Sequencing was performed on blood. The receptors here all came from a man younger than 40 in good health.

This clonotype showed up just a few times. The V gene is TRBV10-3, the J gene TRBJ2-5, with 7 bases lining up with TRBD2. V lost 0 bases, J lost 11 bases, and 9 bases stayed unmatched. The CDR3 spans 14 residues. Germline loops: CDR1 ENHRY, CDR2 SYGVKD. CDR3 nucleotide sequence: TGTGCCATCAGTGAGTCGGGCAGGGCGGGGGAGCAGTACTTC. Its protein product is CAISESGRAGEQYF.

This chain joins TRBV28 and TRBJ2-1; D is undetermined. Trimming cost V 5 bases and J 7 bases, with 18 bases left between them. Germline loops: CDR1 MDHEN, CDR2 SYDVKM. This CDR3 region has 15 residues. CDR3 loop: CASSPLVTTLNEQFF. The CDR3 coding sequence is TGTGCCAGCAGTCCGCTTGTAACGACACTAAATGAGCAGTTCTTC.

The CDR3 nucleotides read TGCAGTGAGACGGGACTAGCGGCCTACGAGCAGTACTTC. This translates into CSETGLAAYEQYF. The chain recombines TRBV20-1 with TRBJ2-4; 11 bases are shared with TRBD2. Gene TRBJ2-7 matches the end of the DNA better, so the J call may be wrong. CDR3 size: 13 residues. In germline, CDR1 is DFQATT, CDR2 SNEGSKA (reference sequence).

This chain joins TRBV3-1 and TRBJ2-5; D gene uncertain. Trimming took off 4 bases at V and 5 bases at J, with 14 bases between the two ends. This CDR3 contains 14 residues. In germline, CDR1 is LGHDT, CDR2 YNNKEL (reference sequence). The CDR3 region is CASSLPAGLETQYF. CDR3 nucleotides: TGTGCCAGCAGCCTACCGGCTGGATTGGAGACCCAGTACTTC.

The chain has TRBV4-3 and TRBJ2-7; 7 bases are a match to TRBD2. Looked up from germline, CDR1 is LGHNA and CDR2 is YSLEER. Losses at the gene ends were 0 bases for V and 2 bases for J; bases not matched to a gene: 4. This CDR3 has 15 amino acids. CDR3 sequence: CASSQDRGVPYEQYF. The CDR3 coding sequence is TGCGCCAGCAGCCAAGACCGGGGGGTTCCCTACGAGCAGTACTTC.

This clonotype appeared many times. The rearrangement joins TRBV12-3 or TRBV12-4 to TRBJ2-3, with 8 bases matching TRBD2. This CDR3 comprises 15 residues. With V trimmed by 3 bases and J by 6 bases, 8 bases remained unmatched. The CDR3 sequence is CASSLSGGGRDTQYF. Here the CDR3 DNA reads TGTGCCAGCAGTTTGAGCGGGGGTGGTCGGGATACGCAGTATTTT.

V usage is TRBV4-3 and J usage is TRBJ1-6; weak D call: TRBD1 (5 bases). The V gene lost 1 base and the J gene lost 9 bases, with 10 bases spanning the gap. Germline assignment: CDR1 LGHNA and CDR2 YSLEER. CDR3 length: 14 amino acids. The CDR3 nucleotides are TGCGCCAGCAGCCAAGGACAGAGGGCTTCACCCCTCCACTTT. Encoded protein: CASSQGQRASPLHF.

V and J are TRBV4-3 and TRBJ2-3; 10 positions agree with TRBD2. Unmatched junction bases numbered 8, after V lost 8 bases and J lost 6 bases. Germline-derived CDR1 and CDR2 are LGHNA and YSLEER. The CDR3 is 14 residues long. CDR3 sequence reads: CASAGTSVSDTQYF. CDR3 coding DNA: TGCGCCAGCGCCGGGACTAGCGTCTCGGATACGCAGTATTTT.

The chain uses TRBV12-3 or TRBV12-4 and TRBJ2-1; D is unclear. The CDR3 contains 14 residues. V was pared by 3 bases and J by 7 bases, with 13 bases between. Here the CDR3 reads CASSFPQLVNEQFF. CDR3 in DNA: TGTGCCAGCAGTTTCCCCCAATTGGTTAATGAGCAGTTCTTC.